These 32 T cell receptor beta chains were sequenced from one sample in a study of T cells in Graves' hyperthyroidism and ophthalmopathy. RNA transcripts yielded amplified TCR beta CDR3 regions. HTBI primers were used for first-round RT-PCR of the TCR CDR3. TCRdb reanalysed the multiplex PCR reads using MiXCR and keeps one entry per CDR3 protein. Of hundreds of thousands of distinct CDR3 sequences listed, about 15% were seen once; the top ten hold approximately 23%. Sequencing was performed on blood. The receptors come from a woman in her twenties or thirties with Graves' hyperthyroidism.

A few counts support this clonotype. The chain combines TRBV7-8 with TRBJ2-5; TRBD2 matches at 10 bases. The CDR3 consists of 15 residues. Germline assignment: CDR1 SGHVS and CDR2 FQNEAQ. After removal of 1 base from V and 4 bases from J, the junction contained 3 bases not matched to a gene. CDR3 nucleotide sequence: TGTGCCAGCAGCTTAGAGCTAGCGGGAGCAGAGACCCAGTACTTC. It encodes CASSLELAGAETQYF. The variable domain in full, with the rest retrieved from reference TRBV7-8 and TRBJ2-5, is GAGVSQSPRYKVAKRGQDVALRCDPISGHVSLFWYQQALGQGPEFLTYFQNEAQLDKSGLPSDRFFAERPEGSVSTLKIQRTQQEDSAVYLCASSLELAGAETQYFGPGTRLLVL.

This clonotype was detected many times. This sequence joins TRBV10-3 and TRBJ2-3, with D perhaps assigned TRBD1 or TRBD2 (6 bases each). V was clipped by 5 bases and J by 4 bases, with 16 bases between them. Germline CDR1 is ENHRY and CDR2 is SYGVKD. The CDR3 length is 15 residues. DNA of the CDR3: TGTGCCATCAGTAGCCCCCACGGGGGCGCAGATACGCAGTATTTT. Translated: CAISSPHGGADTQYF.

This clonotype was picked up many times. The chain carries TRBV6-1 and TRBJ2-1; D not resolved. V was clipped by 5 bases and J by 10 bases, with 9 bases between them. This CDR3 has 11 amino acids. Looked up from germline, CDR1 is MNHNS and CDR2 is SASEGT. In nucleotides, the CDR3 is TGTGCCAGCAGTTCATCTAGGGAGCAGTTCTTC. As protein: CASSSSREQFF.

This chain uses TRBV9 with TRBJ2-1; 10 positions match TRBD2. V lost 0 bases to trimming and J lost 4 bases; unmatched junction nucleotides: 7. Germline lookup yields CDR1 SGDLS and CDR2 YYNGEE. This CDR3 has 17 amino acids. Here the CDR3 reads CASSVGLAGDNYNEQFF. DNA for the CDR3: TGTGCCAGCAGCGTAGGTCTAGCGGGAGATAATTACAATGAGCAGTTCTTC.

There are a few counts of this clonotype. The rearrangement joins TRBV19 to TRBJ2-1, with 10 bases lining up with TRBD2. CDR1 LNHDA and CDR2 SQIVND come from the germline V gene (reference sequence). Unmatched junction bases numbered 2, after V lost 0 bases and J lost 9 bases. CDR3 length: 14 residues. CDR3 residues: CASSIDLAGAEQFF. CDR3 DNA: TGTGCCAGTAGTATAGACCTAGCGGGAGCTGAGCAGTTCTTC. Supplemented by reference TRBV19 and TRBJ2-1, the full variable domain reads DGGITQSPKYLFRKEGQNVTLSCEQNLNHDAMYWYRQDPGQGLRLIYYSQIVNDFQKGDIAEGYSVSREKKESFPLTVTSAQKNPTAFYLCASSIDLAGAEQFFGPGTRLTVL.

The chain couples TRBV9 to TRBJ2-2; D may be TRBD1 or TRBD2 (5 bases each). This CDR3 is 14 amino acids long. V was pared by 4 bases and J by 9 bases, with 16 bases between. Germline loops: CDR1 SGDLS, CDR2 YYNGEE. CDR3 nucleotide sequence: TGTGCCAGCAGCCCAAACGTGGGGACCAGGGAGCTGTTTTTT. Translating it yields CASSPNVGTRELFF.

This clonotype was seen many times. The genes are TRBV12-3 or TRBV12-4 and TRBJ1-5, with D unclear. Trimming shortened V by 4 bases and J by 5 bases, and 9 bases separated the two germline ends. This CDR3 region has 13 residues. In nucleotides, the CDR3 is TGTGCCAGCAGTTCTAACAGCTATCAGCCCCAGCATTTT. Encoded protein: CASSSNSYQPQHF.

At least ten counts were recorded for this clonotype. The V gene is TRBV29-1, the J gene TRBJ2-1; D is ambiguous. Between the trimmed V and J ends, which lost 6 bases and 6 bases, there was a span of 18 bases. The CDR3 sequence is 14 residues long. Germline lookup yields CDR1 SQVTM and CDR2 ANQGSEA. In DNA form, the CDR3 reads TGCAGCGTCCCGAGTCCCAGAAGGGCCAATGAGCAGTTCTTC. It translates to CSVPSPRRANEQFF.

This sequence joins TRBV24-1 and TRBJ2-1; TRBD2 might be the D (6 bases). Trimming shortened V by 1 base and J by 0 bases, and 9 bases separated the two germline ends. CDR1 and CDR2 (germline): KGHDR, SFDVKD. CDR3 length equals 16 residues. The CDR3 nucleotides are TGTGCCACCAGTGATTTTAGGGGAGGCTCCTACAATGAGCAGTTCTTC. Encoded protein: CATSDFRGGSYNEQFF.

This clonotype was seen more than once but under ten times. DNA of the CDR3: TGTGCCAGCAGACAATTATCCGGCGCGGGGACAGGGACGCACGAGCAGTACTTC. It yields the protein CASRQLSGAGTGTHEQYF. The genes are TRBV5-6 and TRBJ2-7; 9 bases map to TRBD1. Germline V gene sequence: CDR1 SGHDT, CDR2 YYEEEE. The CDR3 contains 18 residues. J gave up 5 bases and V 5 bases, and 20 bases lay outside the gene matches.

The CDR3 is CATSREQPTNEKLFF. The CDR3 bases are TGTGCCACCAGCAGAGAACAGCCAACTAATGAAAAACTGTTTTTT. This chain connects TRBV15 to TRBJ1-4; D gene ambiguous. Germline loops: CDR1 LNHNV, CDR2 YYDKDF (reference sequence). This CDR3 is built from 15 residues. Trimming shortened V by 0 bases and J by 0 bases, and 5 bases separated the two germline ends.

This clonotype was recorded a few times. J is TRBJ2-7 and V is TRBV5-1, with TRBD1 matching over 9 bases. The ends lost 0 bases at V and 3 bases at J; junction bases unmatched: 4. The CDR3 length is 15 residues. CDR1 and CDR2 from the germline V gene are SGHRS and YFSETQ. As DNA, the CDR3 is TGCGCCAGCAGCTTGGGGACAGGGGCTTTCTACGAGCAGTACTTC. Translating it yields CASSLGTGAFYEQYF. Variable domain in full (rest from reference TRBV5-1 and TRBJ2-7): KAGVTQTPRYLIKTRGQQVTLSCSPISGHRSVSWYQQTPGQGLQFLFEYFSETQRNKGNFPGRFSGRQFSNSRSEMNVSTLELGDSALYLCASSLGTGAFYEQYFGPGTRLTVT.

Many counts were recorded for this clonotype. CDR3 sequence: CASSYSRLDNVLTF. The CDR3 DNA follows: TGTGCCAGCAGTTACTCGAGGCTGGACAACGTCCTGACTTTC. The chain has TRBV6-2 or TRBV6-3 and TRBJ2-6; unclear D gene. CDR3 length equals 14 residues. The V end lost 0 bases, the J end lost 9 bases, and 9 bases lay between the germline ends. Germline V gene data show CDR1 as MNHEY and CDR2 as SVGEGT.

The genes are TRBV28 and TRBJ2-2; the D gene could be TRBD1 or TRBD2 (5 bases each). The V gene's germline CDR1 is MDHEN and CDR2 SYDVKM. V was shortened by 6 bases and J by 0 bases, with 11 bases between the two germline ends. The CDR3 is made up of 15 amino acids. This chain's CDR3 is CASRPGTANTGELFF. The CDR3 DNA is TGTGCCAGCAGACCCGGGACGGCGAACACCGGGGAGCTGTTTTTT. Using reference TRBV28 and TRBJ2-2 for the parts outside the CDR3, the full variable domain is DVKVTQSSRYLVKRTGEKVFLECVQDMDHENMFWYRQDPGLGLRLIYFSYDVKMKEKGDIPEGYSVSREKKERFSLILESASTNQTSMYLCASRPGTANTGELFFGEGSRLTVL.

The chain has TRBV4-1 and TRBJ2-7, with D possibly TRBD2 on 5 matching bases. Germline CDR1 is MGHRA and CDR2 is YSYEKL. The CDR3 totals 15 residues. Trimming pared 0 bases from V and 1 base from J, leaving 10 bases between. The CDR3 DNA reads TGCGCCAGCAGCCAAGATCGGGGTGGGTCCTACGAGCAGTACTTC. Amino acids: CASSQDRGGSYEQYF.

The CDR3, as DNA: TGTGCCAGCAGAAGGACAGGGGGCGCCAGCAATCAGCCCCAGCATTTT. Its protein is CASRRTGGASNQPQHF. The chain links TRBV27 to TRBJ1-5, with 11 bases matching TRBD1. With 6 bases clipped from V and 1 base from J, the junction kept 5 bases outside the gene matches. CDR3 length: 16 residues. The V gene's germline CDR1 is MNHEY and CDR2 SMNVEV (reference sequence).

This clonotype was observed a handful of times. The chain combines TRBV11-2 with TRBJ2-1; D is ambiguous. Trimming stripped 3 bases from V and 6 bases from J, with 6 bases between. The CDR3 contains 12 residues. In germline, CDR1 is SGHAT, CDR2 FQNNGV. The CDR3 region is CASSFPTNEQFF. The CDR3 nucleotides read TGTGCCAGCAGCTTCCCTACCAATGAGCAGTTCTTC.

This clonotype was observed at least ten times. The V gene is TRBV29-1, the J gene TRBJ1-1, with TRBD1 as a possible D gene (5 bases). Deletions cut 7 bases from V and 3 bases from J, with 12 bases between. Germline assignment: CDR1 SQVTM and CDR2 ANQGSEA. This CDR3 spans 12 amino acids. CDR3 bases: TGCAGCGCCTCTCGGGGGGACACTGAAGCTTTCTTT. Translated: CSASRGDTEAFF.

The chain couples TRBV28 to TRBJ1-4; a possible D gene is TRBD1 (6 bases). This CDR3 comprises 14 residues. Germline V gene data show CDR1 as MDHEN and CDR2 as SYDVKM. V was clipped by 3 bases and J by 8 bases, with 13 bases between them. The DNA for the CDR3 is TGTGCCAGCAGTTTTCAGCCAGGGGTGGAAAAACTGTTTTTT. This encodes CASSFQPGVEKLFF.

CDR3 sequence: CATSDPQGGTGGSTDTQYF. The CDR3, as DNA: TGTGCCACCAGTGACCCCCAGGGTGGTACGGGGGGGAGCACAGATACGCAGTATTTT. V is TRBV24-1 and J is TRBJ2-3, with 8 nucleotides matching TRBD2. J lost 0 bases, V lost 4 bases, and 14 bases had no gene match. The CDR3 runs to 19 residues. The germline CDR1 and CDR2 sequences are KGHDR and SFDVKD.

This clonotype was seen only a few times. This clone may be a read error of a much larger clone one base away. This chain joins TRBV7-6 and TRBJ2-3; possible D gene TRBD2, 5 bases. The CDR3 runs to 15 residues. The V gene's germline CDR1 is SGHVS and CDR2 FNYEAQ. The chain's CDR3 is CASSLVVSSIDTQYF. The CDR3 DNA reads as TGTGCCAGCAGCTTAGTCGTCTCTAGCATAGATACGCAGTATTTT.

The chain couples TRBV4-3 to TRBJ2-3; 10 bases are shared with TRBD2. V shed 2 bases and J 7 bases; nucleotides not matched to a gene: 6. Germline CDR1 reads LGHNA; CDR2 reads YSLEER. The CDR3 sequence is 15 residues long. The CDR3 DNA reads TGCGCCAGCAGCCAATCTAGCGGGAGTGGGAATACGCAGTATTTT. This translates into CASSQSSGSGNTQYF.

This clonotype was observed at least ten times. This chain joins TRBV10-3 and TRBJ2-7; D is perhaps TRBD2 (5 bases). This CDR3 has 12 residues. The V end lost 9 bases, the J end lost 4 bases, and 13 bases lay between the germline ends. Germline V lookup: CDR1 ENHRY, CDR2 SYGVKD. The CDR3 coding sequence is TGTGCCATAAGCGGCCTAGGTTACGAGCAGTACTTC. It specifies CAISGLGYEQYF.

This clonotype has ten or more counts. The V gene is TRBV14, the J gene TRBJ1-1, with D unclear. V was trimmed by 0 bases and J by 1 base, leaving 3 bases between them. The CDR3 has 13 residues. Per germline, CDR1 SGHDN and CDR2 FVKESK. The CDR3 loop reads CASSQDTNTEAFF. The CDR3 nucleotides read TGTGCCAGCAGCCAAGATACGAACACTGAAGCTTTCTTT.

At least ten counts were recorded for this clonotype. CDR3 sequence: CSARDLRWGRQETQYF. The CDR3 DNA follows: TGCAGTGCTAGAGATTTGAGGTGGGGACGCCAAGAGACCCAGTACTTC. The chain couples TRBV20-1 to TRBJ2-5; either TRBD1 or TRBD2 may fit D (5 bases each). Germline V gene sequence: CDR1 DFQATT, CDR2 SNEGSKA (reference sequence). Trimming took off 0 bases at V and 1 base at J, with 15 bases between the two ends. The CDR3 has 16 amino acids.

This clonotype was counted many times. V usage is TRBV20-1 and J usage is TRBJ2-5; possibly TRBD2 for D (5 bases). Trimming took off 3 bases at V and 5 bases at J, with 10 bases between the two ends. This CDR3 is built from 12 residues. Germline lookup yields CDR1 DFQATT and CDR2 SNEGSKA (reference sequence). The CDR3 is CSASGRGETQYF. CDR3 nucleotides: TGCAGTGCTAGTGGTCGAGGGGAGACCCAGTACTTC.

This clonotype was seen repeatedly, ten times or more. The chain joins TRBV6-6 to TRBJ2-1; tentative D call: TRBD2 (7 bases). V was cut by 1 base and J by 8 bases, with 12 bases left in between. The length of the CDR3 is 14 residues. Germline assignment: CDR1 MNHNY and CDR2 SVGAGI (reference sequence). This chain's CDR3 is CASSYLGGADEQFF. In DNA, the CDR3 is TGTGCCAGCAGTTACTTGGGGGGGGCCGATGAGCAGTTCTTC.

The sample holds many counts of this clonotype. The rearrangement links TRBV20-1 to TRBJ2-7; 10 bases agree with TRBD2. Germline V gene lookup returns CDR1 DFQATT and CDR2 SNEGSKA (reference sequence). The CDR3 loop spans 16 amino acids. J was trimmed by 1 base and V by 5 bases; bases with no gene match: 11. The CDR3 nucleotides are TGCAGTGCTGCATTTCCGGGACTAGCGCCTTCCTACGAGCAGTACTTC. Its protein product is CSAAFPGLAPSYEQYF.

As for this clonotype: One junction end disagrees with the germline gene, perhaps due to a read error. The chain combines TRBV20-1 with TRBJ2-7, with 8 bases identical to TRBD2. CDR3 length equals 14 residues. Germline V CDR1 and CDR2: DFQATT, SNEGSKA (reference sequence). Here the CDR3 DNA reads TGCAGTGCAAGAGGACTAGCCCAAAACTACGAGCAGTACTTC. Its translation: CSARGLAQNYEQYF.

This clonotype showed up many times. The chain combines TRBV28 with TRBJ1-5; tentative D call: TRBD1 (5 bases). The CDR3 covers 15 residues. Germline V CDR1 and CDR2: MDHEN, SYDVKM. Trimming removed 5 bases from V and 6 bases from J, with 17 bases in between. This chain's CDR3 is CASSAPDGTGQPQHF. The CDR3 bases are TGTGCCAGCAGTGCCCCGGACGGGACTGGTCAGCCCCAGCATTTT.

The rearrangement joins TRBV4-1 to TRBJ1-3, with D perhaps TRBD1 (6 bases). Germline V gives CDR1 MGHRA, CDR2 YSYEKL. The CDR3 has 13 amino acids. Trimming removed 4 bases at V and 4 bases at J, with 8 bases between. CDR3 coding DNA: TGCGCCAGCAGCCGGACAGCCGGAAACACCATATATTTT. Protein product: CASSRTAGNTIYF.

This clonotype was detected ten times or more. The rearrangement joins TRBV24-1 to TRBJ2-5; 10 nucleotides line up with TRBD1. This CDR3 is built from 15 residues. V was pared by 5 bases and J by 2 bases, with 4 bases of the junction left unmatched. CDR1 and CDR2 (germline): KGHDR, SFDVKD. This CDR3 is CATSVGTGVQETQYF. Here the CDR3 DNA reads TGTGCCACCAGTGTTGGGACAGGGGTTCAAGAGACCCAGTACTTC.